This T cell receptor (beta chain) was captured by sequencing in a study of T cell responses to AZD1222 COVID-19 vaccine. As for the study in general: Pooled together were second doses at about 4 or about 12 weeks. Study conclusions and caveats: Only six AZD1222 recipients tested seropositive at baseline. Mostly white British, mostly female donors; authors suggested clonal diversity may be underestimated.

Comment on this clone: Antigen: not known.

Libraries were prepared by immunoSEQ multiplex PCR; TCRdb keeps only in-frame clonotypes and omits some of them. In the table there are roughly 180,000 clones, less than 95% of which are singletons. V lost 3 bases to trimming and J lost 3 bases; unmatched junction nucleotides: 11. The V gene's germline CDR1 is MGHRA and CDR2 YSYEKL. This CDR3 contains 16 residues. V usage is TRBV4-1 and J usage is TRBJ2-7, with TRBD2 identical over 7 bases. The sequence was collected from an adult in good health. Here the sequenced sample was peripheral blood, taken on day 0 of AZD1222 vaccination. The CDR3 DNA is TGCGCCAGCAGCCACCCAACGGGAGGCGGAAACTACGAGCAGTACTTC. The encoded protein is CASSHPTGGGNYEQYF.